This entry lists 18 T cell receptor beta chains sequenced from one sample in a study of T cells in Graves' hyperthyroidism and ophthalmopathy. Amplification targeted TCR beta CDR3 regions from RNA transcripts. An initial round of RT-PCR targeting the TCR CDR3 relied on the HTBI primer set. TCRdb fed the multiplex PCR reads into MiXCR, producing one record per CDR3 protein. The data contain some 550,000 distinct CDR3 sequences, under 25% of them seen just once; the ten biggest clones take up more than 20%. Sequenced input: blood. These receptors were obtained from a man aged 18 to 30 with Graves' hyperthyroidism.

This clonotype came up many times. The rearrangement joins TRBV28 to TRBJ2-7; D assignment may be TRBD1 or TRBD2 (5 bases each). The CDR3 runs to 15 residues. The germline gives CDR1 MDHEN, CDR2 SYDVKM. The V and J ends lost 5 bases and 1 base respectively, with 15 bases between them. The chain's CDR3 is CASSGVSRGSYEQYF. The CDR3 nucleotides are TGTGCCAGCAGTGGGGTCTCGAGGGGTTCCTACGAGCAGTACTTC.

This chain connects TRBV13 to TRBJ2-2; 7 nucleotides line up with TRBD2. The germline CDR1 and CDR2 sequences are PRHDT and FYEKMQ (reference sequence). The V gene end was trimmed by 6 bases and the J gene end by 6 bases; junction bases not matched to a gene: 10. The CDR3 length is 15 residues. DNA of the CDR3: TGTGCCAGCAGGAGGTCGAGCCGGGGGGCCGGGGAGCTGTTTTTT. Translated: CASRRSSRGAGELFF.

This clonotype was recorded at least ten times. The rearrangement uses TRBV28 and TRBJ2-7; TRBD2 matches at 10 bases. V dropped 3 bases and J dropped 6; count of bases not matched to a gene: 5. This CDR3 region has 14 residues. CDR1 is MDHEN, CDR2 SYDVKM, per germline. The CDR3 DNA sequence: TGTGCCAGCAGTTTCACTAGCGGGGCTAGCGAGCAGTACTTC. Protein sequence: CASSFTSGASEQYF. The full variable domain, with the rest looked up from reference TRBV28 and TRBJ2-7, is DVKVTQSSRYLVKRTGEKVFLECVQDMDHENMFWYRQDPGLGLRLIYFSYDVKMKEKGDIPEGYSVSREKKERFSLILESASTNQTSMYLCASSFTSGASEQYFGPGTRLTVT.

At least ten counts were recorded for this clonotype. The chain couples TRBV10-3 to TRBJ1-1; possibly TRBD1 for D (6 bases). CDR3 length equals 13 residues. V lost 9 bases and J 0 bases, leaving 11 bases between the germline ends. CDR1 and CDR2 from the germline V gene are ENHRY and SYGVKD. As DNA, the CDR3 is TGTGCCATTCTGGGACACCTGAACACTGAAGCTTTCTTT. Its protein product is CAILGHLNTEAFF.

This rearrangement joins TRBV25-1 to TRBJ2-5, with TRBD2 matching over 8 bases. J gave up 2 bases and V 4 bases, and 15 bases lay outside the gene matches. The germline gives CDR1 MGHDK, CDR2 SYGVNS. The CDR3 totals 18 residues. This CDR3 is CASSGLLATSGLQETQYF. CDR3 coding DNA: TGTGCCAGCAGTGGTCTCCTCGCAACTAGCGGTCTTCAAGAGACCCAGTACTTC.

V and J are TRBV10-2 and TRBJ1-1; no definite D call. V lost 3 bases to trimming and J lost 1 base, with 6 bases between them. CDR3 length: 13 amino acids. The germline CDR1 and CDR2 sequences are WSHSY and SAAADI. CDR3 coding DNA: TGCGCCAGCAGTGAAAAGGAGAACACTGAAGCTTTCTTT. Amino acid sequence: CASSEKENTEAFF.

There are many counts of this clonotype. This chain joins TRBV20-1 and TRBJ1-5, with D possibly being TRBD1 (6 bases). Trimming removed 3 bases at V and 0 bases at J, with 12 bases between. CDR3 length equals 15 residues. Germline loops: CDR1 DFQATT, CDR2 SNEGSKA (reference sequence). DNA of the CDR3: TGCAGTGCTAGGGACAGCTTCTATAGCAATCAGCCCCAGCATTTT. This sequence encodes CSARDSFYSNQPQHF.

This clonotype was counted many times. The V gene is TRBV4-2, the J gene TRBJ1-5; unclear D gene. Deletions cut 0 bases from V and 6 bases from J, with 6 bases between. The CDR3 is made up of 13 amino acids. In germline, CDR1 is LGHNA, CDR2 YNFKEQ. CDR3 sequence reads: CASSQDPVQPQHF. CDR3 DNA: TGTGCCAGCAGCCAAGACCCTGTTCAGCCCCAGCATTTT.

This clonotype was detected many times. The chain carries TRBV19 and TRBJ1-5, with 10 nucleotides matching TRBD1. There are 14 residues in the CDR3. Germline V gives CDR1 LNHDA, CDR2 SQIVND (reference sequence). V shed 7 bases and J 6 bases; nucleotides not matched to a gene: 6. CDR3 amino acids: CASTDGQGVQPQHF. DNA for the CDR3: TGTGCCAGTACAGACGGACAGGGGGTTCAGCCCCAGCATTTT.

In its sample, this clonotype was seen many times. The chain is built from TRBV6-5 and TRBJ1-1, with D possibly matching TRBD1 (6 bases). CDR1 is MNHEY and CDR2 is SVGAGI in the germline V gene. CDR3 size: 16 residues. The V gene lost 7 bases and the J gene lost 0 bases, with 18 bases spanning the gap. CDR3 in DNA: TGTGCCAGCAACCCCCGGGGGCAGGGCCTGAACACTGAAGCTTTCTTT. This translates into CASNPRGQGLNTEAFF.

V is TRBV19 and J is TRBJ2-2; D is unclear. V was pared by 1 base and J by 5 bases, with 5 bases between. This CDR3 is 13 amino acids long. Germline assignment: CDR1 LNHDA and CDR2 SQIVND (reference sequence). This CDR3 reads CASSIARTGELFF. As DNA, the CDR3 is TGTGCCAGTAGTATAGCGCGGACCGGGGAGCTGTTTTTT.

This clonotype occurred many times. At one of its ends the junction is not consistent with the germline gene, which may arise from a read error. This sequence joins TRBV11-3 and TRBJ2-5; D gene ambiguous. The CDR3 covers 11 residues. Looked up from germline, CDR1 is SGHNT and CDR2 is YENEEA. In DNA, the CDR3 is TGTGCCAGCAGCGCCCAAGAGGCCCAGTACTTC. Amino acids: CASSAQEAQYF.

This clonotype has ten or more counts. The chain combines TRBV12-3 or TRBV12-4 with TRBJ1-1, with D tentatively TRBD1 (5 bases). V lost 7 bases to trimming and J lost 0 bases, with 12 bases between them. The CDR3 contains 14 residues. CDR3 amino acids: CASNQGGVNTEAFF. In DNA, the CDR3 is TGTGCCAGCAACCAGGGCGGAGTGAACACTGAAGCTTTCTTT.

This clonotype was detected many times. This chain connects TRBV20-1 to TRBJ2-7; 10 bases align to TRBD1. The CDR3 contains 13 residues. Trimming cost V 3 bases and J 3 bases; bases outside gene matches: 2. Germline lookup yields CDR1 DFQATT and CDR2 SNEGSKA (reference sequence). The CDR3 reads CSARDRGDYEQYF. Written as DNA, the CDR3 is TGCAGTGCTAGGGACAGGGGGGACTACGAGCAGTACTTC.

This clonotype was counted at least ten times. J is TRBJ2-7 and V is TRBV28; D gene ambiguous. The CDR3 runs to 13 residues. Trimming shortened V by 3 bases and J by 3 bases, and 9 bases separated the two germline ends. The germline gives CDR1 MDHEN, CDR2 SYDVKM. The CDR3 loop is CASSFSSLYEQYF. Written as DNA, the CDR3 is TGTGCCAGCAGTTTTTCCTCTCTCTACGAGCAGTACTTC. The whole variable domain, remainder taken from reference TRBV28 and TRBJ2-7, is DVKVTQSSRYLVKRTGEKVFLECVQDMDHENMFWYRQDPGLGLRLIYFSYDVKMKEKGDIPEGYSVSREKKERFSLILESASTNQTSMYLCASSFSSLYEQYFGPGTRLTVT.

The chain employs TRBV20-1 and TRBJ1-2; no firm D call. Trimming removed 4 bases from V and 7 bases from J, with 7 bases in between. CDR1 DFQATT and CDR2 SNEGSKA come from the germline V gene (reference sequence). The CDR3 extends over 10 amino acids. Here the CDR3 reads CSANWAGYTF. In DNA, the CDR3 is TGCAGTGCTAACTGGGCTGGCTACACCTTC.

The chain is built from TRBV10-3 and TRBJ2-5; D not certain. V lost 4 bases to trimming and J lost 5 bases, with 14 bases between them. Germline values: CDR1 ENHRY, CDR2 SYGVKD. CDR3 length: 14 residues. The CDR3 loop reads CAISVSESWETQYF. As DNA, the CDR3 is TGTGCCATCAGTGTGTCCGAGAGTTGGGAGACCCAGTACTTC.

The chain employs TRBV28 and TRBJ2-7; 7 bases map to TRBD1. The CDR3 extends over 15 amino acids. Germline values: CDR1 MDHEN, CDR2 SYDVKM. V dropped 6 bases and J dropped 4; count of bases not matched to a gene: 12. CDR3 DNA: TGTGCCAGCAGCGCGACAGGGATCGGCCTTTACGAGCAGTACTTC. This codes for CASSATGIGLYEQYF.